This T cell receptor beta chain was sequenced in a study of T cells after yellow fever vaccination (dated by TCRdb to about 2019). For the study in its entirety: Libraries from fractions with low cell numbers were prepared with the SMART-Seq v4 Ultra Low Input RNA kit. To follow T-cell clones before and after both primary and booster YFV17D yellow fever vaccination, bulk TCR alpha and beta repertoires underwent longitudinal sequencing. Two healthy male donors, one aged 18 to 29 and one aged 30 to 40 years, were included in the cohort. Bulk PBMC replicates and cell subsets were isolated from blood drawn at multiple timepoints before and after both primary and secondary immunization. Paper-wide results and their limitations: Most clones expanded after primary vaccination (about 96% of CD4 and about 85% of CD8) were re-detected after the booster, suggesting that broad memory maintenance occurred. Compared with the primary T-cell response, the secondary T-cell response was faster but weaker, reaching its peak on day 5 rather than on day 15. Only two donors were included in the study, so the extent to which the findings can be generalized is limited. Computational filtering was needed because FACS-sorted repertoires could contain abundant contaminating clonotypes from the bulk population. A small share of clonotypes occurred in both CD4 and CD8 compartments, likely arising from convergent recombination.

This sample's treatment or condition label indicates: live attenuated yellow fever vaccine strain. At each blood-draw timepoint, two biological replicates of bulk PBMCs were obtained. PBMCs were isolated from peripheral blood using a standard Ficoll-Paque protocol. TriZol was used to extract RNA from bulk PBMCs, from CD4 and CD8 fractions, and from dextramer-positive and dextramer-negative fractions. TCR cDNA was synthesized by 5'RACE template switching, through which a universal primer site and unique molecular identifiers were introduced. Priming for cDNA synthesis came from both the TCR alpha and TCR beta constant segments. Two PCR steps were used to amplify libraries, with sample barcodes and sequencing adapters being added in the second step. Sequencing of the libraries was done on either Illumina HiSeq 2500 (2x100 bp) or NovaSeq (2x150 bp). As for how the authors treated the data: Demultiplexing of reads and collapsing into UMI consensus sequences were performed with MIGEC, and V(D)J alignment was carried out with MiXCR. Clonotypes responding to the vaccine were identified with edgeR on replicate PBMC samples, with the criteria of FDR below 0.01 and a log2 fold change above 5 up to day 15. Each bulk clonotype received a CD4 or CD8 identity based on whether the sequenced CD4 or CD8 repertoire contained that clonotype at higher abundance. TCRdb reprocessed the public reads (quality trimming at Q25 with fastp, clone calling with MiXCR) and kept in-frame beta chains. When rows share a CDR3 protein, they turn into one entry using the most common DNA and genes. These V and J calls are TCRdb output, not the study's own analysis. This sample lists around 310,000 distinct CDR3 sequences; 8.7% were detected once. The ten top clones hold roughly 18% of the sample.

This clonotype has a count of ten or more. Its antigen remains undetermined. No base-level quality is on record; no much larger clone is a single base apart. The germline V gene (reference sequence) gives CDR1 as LNHNV and CDR2 as YYDKDF. V lost 6 bases and J lost 2 bases; the stretch between them is 16 bases long. Inclusive of the bounding cysteine and phenylalanine, the CDR3 is 15 residues long. Just CDR3 DNA is preserved here, 45 bases in frame from base 1. The V and J genes are TRBV15 and TRBJ1-2, with no D gene named confidently. The sequence was collected from a young man who received the YFV17D yellow fever vaccine. The source material was PBMCs, sampled on the day of the first yellow fever vaccination. The DNA sequence is as follows: TGTGCCACCAGATGGTCGCGGTCGAGAAACTATGGCTACACCTTC. It codes for CATRWSRSRNYGYTF. The CDR3, completed at both ends by the reference TRBV15 and TRBJ1-2 genes, gives the full variable domain DAMVIQNPRYQVTQFGKPVTLSCSQTLNHNVMYWYQQKSSQAPKLLFHYYDKDFNNEADTPDNFQSRRPNTSFCFLDIRSPGLGDTAMYLCATRWSRSRNYGYTFGSGTRLTVV.